This T cell receptor beta chain is drawn from a study of Ad26.COV2.S vaccination and SARS-CoV-2 variants. Produced via immunoSEQ multiplex PCR; TCRdb's table is partial and in-frame only. The sample lists 440,000 or so clones, 80% to 95% occurring once. Treatment reported: roughly 20 received Ad26.COV2.S at low or high dose, single or two shots; 5 received placebo; per-sample allocation not given. Samples came from day 63 after the first vaccine or placebo injection. About this clone itself: Other DNA sequences in this sample translate to the same CDR3.

The CDR3 totals 14 residues. Germline V gives CDR1 SEHNR, CDR2 FQNEAQ (reference sequence). V dropped 2 bases and J dropped 4 bases, with 9 bases sitting between them. Sequences were derived from peripheral blood, sampled in a trial of Ad26.COV2.S vaccine versus placebo. V gene TRBV7-9 combines with J gene TRBJ1-5; possibly TRBD1 for D (5 bases). This TCR derives from a person between 18 and 65 years old who received the Ad26.COV2.S COVID-19 vaccine or a placebo. The CDR3 DNA sequence: TGTGCCAGCAGCTTACCGGGGGGAAATCAGCCCCAGCATTTT. It specifies CASSLPGGNQPQHF.